This T cell receptor (beta chain) was observed in a study of cytomegalovirus exposure and HLA in healthy donors. Whole-study findings and limits: Presence/absence analyses took donor sequencing depth as roughly uniform.

The donors were healthy bone marrow donors. Deletions cut 1 base from V and 4 bases from J, with 18 bases between. Germline CDR1 SGHKS, CDR2 YYEKEE (reference sequence). The CDR3 runs to 17 residues. Turning to this clone: As yet, its antigen is unknown.

Primers for the PCR totalled 60 Vbeta and 13 Jbeta. TCRdb's table, derived via immunoSEQ multiplex PCR, lists solely in-frame clones and lacks some. The profile shows some 190,000 clones, roughly 8.7% of them singletons. The receptor's source is a woman in her twenties or thirties in good health and CMV-seropositive. The sequenced material came from PBMCs. The chain combines TRBV5-5 with TRBJ2-1; possible D gene TRBD2, 5 bases. CDR3 region: CASSLNQRSGRYNEQFF. The CDR3 DNA follows: TGTGCCAGCAGCTTGAACCAGCGGTCGGGTCGTTACAATGAGCAGTTCTTC.